This T cell receptor (beta chain) was sequenced during a study of tissue T cells after allogeneic stem cell transplantation. Study-wide results and caveats: Blood and spleen captured only part of the tissue TCR repertoire. Across patients, clones rarely overlapped, yet motif clusters were shared tissue-specifically.

TCRdb keeps only in-frame clones here, not all; method: immunoSEQ multiplex PCR. The data contain fewer than 6,500 clones, approximately 33% of them seen just once; the ten biggest clones take up around 4.5%. This clone was observed a handful of times. The antigen is unknown. These gene names are mouse names. The sequence runs out 1 residue before the end of the CDR3; the remainder is reconstructed from the germline J gene. The germline gives CDR1 KGHPV, CDR2 FQNQEV (reference sequence). Trimming removed 2 bases from V and 2 bases from J; junction bases left unmatched: 1. CDR3 length: 14 amino acids. Time point noted: mouse harvest day 14 after allogeneic transplant. The graft held 10^6 splenic CD5+ T cells and 10^7 T-cell-depleted bone marrow cells.

The genes are TRBV26 and TRBJ2-5; TRBD2 agrees at 7 bases. The receptor was isolated from a female BALB/c mouse given C57BL/6 T cells with graft-versus-host disease after an allogeneic hematopoietic cell transplant. The sequencing input was skin. The sequenced part of the CDR3 DNA is TGTGCCAGCAGTCTGACTGGGGTCCAAGACACCCAGTAC. This codes for CASSLTGVQDTQY. The full-length CDR3 reads as CASSLTGVQDTQYF.